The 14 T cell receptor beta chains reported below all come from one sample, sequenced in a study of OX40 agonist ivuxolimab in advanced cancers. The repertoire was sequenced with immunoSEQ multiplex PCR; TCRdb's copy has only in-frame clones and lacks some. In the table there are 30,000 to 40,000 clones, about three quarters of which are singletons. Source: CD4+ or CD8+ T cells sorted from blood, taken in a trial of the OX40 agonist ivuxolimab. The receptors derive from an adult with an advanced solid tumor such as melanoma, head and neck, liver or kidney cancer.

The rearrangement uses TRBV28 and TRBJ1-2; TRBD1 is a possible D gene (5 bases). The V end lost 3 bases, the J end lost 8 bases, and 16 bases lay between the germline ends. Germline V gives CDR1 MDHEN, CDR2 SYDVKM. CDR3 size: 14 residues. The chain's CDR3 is CASSLRTGVLGYTF. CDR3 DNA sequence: TGTGCCAGCAGTTTGCGCACGGGGGTTCTGGGCTACACCTTC.

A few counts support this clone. The CDR3 spells CAWEGDRSTGELFF. Written as DNA, the CDR3 is TGTGCCTGGGAGGGGGACAGATCCACCGGGGAGCTGTTTTTT. This chain links TRBV30 with TRBJ2-2; TRBD1 matches 7 bases. The CDR3 extends over 14 amino acids. J lost 4 bases, V lost 5 bases, and 7 bases had no gene match. CDR1 and CDR2 (germline): GTSNPN, SVGIG (reference sequence).

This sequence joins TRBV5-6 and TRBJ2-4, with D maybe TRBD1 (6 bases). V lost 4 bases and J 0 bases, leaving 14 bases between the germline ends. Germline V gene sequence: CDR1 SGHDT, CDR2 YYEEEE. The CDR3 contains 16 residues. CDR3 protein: CASSRGGWAAKNIQYF. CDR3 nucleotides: TGTGCCAGCAGCCGAGGGGGTTGGGCAGCCAAAAACATTCAGTACTTC.

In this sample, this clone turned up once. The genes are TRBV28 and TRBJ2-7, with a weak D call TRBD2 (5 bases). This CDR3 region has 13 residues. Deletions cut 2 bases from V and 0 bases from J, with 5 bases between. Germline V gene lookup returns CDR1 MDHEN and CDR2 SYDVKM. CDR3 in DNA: TGTGCCAGCAGTTTAGGGAGCTCCTACGAGCAGTACTTC. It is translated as CASSLGSSYEQYF.

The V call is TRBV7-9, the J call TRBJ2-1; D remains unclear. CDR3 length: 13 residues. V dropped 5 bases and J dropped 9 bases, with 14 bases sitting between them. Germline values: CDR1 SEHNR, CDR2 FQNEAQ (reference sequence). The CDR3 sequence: CASSGLDTLEQFF. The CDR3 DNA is TGTGCCAGCAGCGGCCTTGACACCCTTGAGCAGTTCTTC. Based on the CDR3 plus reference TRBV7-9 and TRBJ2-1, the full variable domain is DTGVSQNPRHKITKRGQNVTFRCDPISEHNRLYWYRQTLGQGPEFLTYFQNEAQLEKSRLLSDRFSAERPKGSFSTLEIQRTEQGDSAMYLCASSGLDTLEQFFGPGTRLTVL.

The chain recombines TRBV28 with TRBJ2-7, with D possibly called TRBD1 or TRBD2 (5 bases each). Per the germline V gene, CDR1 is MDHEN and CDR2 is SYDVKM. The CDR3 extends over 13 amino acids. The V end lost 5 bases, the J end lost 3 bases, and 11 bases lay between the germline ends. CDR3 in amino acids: CASSKGRNYEQYF. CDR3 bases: TGTGCCAGCAGTAAGGGACGGAACTACGAGCAGTACTTC.

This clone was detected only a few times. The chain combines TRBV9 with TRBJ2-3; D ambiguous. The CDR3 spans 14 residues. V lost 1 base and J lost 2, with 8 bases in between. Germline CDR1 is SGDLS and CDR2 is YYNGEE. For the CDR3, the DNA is TGTGCCAGCAGCGTATTACAGAACACAGATACGCAGTATTTT. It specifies CASSVLQNTDTQYF.

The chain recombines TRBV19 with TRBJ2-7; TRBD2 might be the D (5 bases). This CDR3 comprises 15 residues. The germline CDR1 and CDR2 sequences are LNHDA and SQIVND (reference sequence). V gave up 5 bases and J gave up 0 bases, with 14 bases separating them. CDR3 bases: TGTGCCAGTAGTGACCCAACGGGAAGCTCCTACGAGCAGTACTTC. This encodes CASSDPTGSSYEQYF.

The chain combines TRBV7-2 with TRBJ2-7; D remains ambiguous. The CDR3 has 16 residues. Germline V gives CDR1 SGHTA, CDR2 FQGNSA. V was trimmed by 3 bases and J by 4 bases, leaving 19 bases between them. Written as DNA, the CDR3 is TGTGCCAGCAGCTTTCCGGATCGTAGGTTGGAGTACGAGCAGTACTTC. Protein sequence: CASSFPDRRLEYEQYF.

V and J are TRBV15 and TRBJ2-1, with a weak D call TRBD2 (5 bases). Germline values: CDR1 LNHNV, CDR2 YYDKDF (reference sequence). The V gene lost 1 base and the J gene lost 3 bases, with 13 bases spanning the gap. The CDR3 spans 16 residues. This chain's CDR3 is CATSRGRTGYYNEQFF. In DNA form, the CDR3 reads TGTGCCACCAGCAGAGGGAGAACGGGGTACTACAATGAGCAGTTCTTC.

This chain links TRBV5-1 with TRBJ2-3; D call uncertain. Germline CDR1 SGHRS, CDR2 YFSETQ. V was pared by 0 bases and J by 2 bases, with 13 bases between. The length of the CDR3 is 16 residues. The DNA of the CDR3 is TGCGCCAGCAGCTTGGAGGGTTTGTGGGCCACAGATACGCAGTATTTT. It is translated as CASSLEGLWATDTQYF. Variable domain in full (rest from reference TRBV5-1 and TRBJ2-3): KAGVTQTPRYLIKTRGQQVTLSCSPISGHRSVSWYQQTPGQGLQFLFEYFSETQRNKGNFPGRFSGRQFSNSRSEMNVSTLELGDSALYLCASSLEGLWATDTQYFGPGTRLTVL.

The CDR3 sequence is CASSLDLQGEYF. CDR3 DNA: TGTGCCAGCAGCTTAGATCTACAGGGGGAGTACTTC. The rearrangement uses TRBV7-9 and TRBJ2-7; 8 nucleotides agree with TRBD1. This CDR3 comprises 12 residues. Germline CDR1 and CDR2: SEHNR and FQNEAQ (reference sequence). V lost 1 base and J lost 11; bases outside the gene matches: 4.

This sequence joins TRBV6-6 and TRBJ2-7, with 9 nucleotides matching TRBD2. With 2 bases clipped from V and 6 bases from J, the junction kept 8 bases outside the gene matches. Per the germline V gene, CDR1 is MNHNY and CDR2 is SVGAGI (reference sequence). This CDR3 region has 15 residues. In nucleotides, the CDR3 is TGTGCCAGCAGTTACCCACCCTCAGCGGGAGGCGAGCAGTACTTC. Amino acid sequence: CASSYPPSAGGEQYF.

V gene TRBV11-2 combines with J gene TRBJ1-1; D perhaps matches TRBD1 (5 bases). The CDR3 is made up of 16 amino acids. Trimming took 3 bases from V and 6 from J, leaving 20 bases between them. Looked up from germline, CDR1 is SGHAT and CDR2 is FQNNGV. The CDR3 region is CASSFPYRRGNPEAFF. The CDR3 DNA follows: TGTGCCAGCAGCTTTCCTTACAGGCGGGGCAACCCTGAAGCTTTCTTT.